The 26 T cell receptor beta chains below all came from one sample that was sequenced in a study of human T cells and chemical hapten exposure. As for time point: patch test 3, about 24 weeks after DPC sensitization. Treatment in this sample: therapeutic diphenylcyclopropenone sensitization with weekly scalp DPC. TCRdb passed the RACE reads through MiXCR, listing each CDR3 protein once. The sample gives 27,000 or so distinct CDR3 sequences, 5.8% of which show up once; about 6% is in the top ten. Sequences were derived from whole blood, sampled in connection with sensitization to the hapten diphenylcyclopropenone (DPC). These receptor sequences come from a man younger than 45 with alopecia areata. Some clones in this sample may be carry-over from other donors' samples.

By its share, this clonotype is medium-sized. The chain carries TRBV24-1 and TRBJ2-3; 11 positions match TRBD1. The CDR3 covers 18 residues. V lost 1 base to trimming and J lost 0 bases; unmatched junction nucleotides: 5. Germline CDR1 is KGHDR and CDR2 is SFDVKD. The CDR3 reads CATSDFRTGGLSTDTQYF. The DNA of the CDR3 is TGTGCCACCAGTGATTTTAGGACAGGGGGCCTCAGCACAGATACGCAGTATTTT.

This clonotype was detected many times. CDR3 sequence reads: CASSIHNSPLHF. As DNA, the CDR3 is TGTGCCAGCAGCATACATAATTCACCCCTCCACTTT. This rearrangement joins TRBV5-5 to TRBJ1-6; D unresolved. This CDR3 spans 12 amino acids. From germline, CDR1 is SGHKS and CDR2 YYEKEE (reference sequence). V lost 4 bases, J lost 5 bases, and 4 bases lay in between.

This clonotype was seen many times. V gene TRBV20-1 combines with J gene TRBJ2-7, with 7 nucleotides matching TRBD1. CDR3 size: 18 residues. V lost 0 bases and J lost 2; bases outside the gene matches: 16. CDR1 is DFQATT, CDR2 SNEGSKA, per germline (reference sequence). The CDR3 nucleotides are TGCAGTGCTAGAGATGAAACAGGGGACGGGACCGGGCCCTACGAGCAGTACTTC. Amino acids: CSARDETGDGTGPYEQYF.

In its sample, this clonotype was seen many times. This chain connects TRBV6-2 or TRBV6-3 to TRBJ2-7; no reliable D call. The length of the CDR3 is 12 residues. The V end lost 4 bases, the J end lost 6 bases, and 10 bases lay between the germline ends. Germline CDR1 MNHEY, CDR2 SVGEGT. The chain's CDR3 is CASSSDPLEQYF. The CDR3 DNA follows: TGTGCCAGCAGTTCCGATCCCCTCGAGCAGTACTTC.

This clonotype was counted a few times. The chain uses TRBV3-1 and TRBJ1-5; 7 bases fit TRBD1. The CDR3 is 13 amino acids. V was pared by 4 bases and J by 7 bases, with 4 bases of the junction left unmatched. Germline CDR1 LGHDT, CDR2 YNNKEL (reference sequence). The CDR3 loop is CASSRQGQQPQHF. The CDR3 DNA reads as TGTGCCAGCAGCCGACAGGGACAACAGCCCCAGCATTTT.

Note on this clonotype: This may be a read error: a much more frequent sequence differs by one nucleotide. The rearrangement uses TRBV12-3 or TRBV12-4 and TRBJ2-2; perhaps TRBD2 as D (5 bases). V dropped 8 bases and J dropped 6 bases, with 28 bases sitting between them. This CDR3 has 18 residues. CDR3 DNA sequence: TGTGCCAGCCACCCCTTCAGCTCGGGGAGCGTCAGCGCCGGGGAGCTGTTTTTT. It codes for CASHPFSSGSVSAGELFF.

Ten or more counts support this clonotype. The chain employs TRBV7-2 and TRBJ2-7; TRBD1 matches at 7 bases. CDR1 SGHTA and CDR2 FQGNSA come from the germline V gene. V gave up 3 bases and J gave up 1 base; unmatched junction bases: 6. The CDR3 loop spans 15 amino acids. The DNA of the CDR3 is TGTGCCAGCAGCTTTGGACAGGCTGGATCCTACGAGCAGTACTTC. It translates to CASSFGQAGSYEQYF. The complete variable domain, with remaining parts taken from reference TRBV7-2 and TRBJ2-7, reads GAGVSQSPSNKVTEKGKDVELRCDPISGHTALYWYRQSLGQGLEFLIYFQGNSAPDKSGLPSDRFSAERTGGSVSTLTIQRTQQEDSAVYLCASSFGQAGSYEQYFGPGTRLTVT.

This clonotype was detected many times. V and J are TRBV14 and TRBJ1-3; no reliable D call. CDR1 and CDR2 from the germline V gene are SGHDN and FVKESK. The CDR3 totals 12 residues. V dropped 3 bases and J dropped 0 bases, with 0 bases sitting between them. CDR3 nucleotides: TGTGCCAGCAGCCACTCTGGAAACACCATATATTTT. Protein: CASSHSGNTIYF.

This clonotype was detected ten times or more. The V gene is TRBV30, the J gene TRBJ1-1, with 7 bases matching TRBD1. CDR1 and CDR2 (germline): GTSNPN, SVGIG (reference sequence). V gave up 1 base and J gave up 10 bases; unmatched junction bases: 6. The CDR3 sequence is 12 residues long. The CDR3 DNA sequence: TGTGCCTGGAGTGAGGGGGCCCAGGGAGCTTTCTTT. Encoded protein: CAWSEGAQGAFF.

The sample holds many counts of this clonotype. The CDR3 sequence: CASSLPGLPYEQYF. The CDR3 nucleotides are TGTGCCAGCAGCCTGCCGGGACTGCCCTACGAGCAGTACTTC. V is TRBV3-1 and J is TRBJ2-7, with D maybe TRBD2 (6 bases). The CDR3 is made up of 14 amino acids. The germline gives CDR1 LGHDT, CDR2 YNNKEL (reference sequence). V was trimmed by 4 bases and J by 2 bases, leaving 12 bases between them.

This clonotype has at least ten counts. The chain has TRBV15 and TRBJ2-7; D not certain. The V end was cut by 2 bases, the J end by 4 bases, with 6 bases between. From germline, CDR1 is LNHNV and CDR2 YYDKDF (reference sequence). This CDR3 contains 12 residues. CDR3 loop: CATSRTGYEQYF. CDR3 sequence (DNA): TGTGCCACCAGCAGAACCGGATACGAGCAGTACTTC. Full variable domain (outside the CDR3, taken from reference TRBV15 and TRBJ2-7): DAMVIQNPRYQVTQFGKPVTLSCSQTLNHNVMYWYQQKSSQAPKLLFHYYDKDFNNEADTPDNFQSRRPNTSFCFLDIRSPGLGDTAMYLCATSRTGYEQYFGPGTRLTVT.

Many counts were recorded for this clonotype. The CDR3 reads CASSAGIAPLHF. The CDR3 DNA reads as TGTGCCAGCTCCGCCGGGATCGCACCCCTCCACTTT. The V call is TRBV18, the J call TRBJ1-6, with D unresolved. The length of the CDR3 is 12 residues. Trimming shortened V by 6 bases and J by 11 bases, and 11 bases separated the two germline ends. Germline V gives CDR1 KGHSH, CDR2 LQKENI.

This clonotype has ten or more counts. The chain carries TRBV29-1 and TRBJ1-2; possibly TRBD1 for D (5 bases). Trimming cost V 0 bases and J 6 bases, with 14 bases left between them. From germline, CDR1 is SQVTM and CDR2 ANQGSEA. The CDR3 consists of 14 residues. In nucleotides, the CDR3 is TGCAGCGTTGAAGATCGAGTCAGGGCCCATGGCTACACCTTC. Its protein product is CSVEDRVRAHGYTF.

This clonotype appeared many times. The genes are TRBV15 and TRBJ1-2, with D unresolved. Trimming took off 0 bases at V and 2 bases at J, with 10 bases between the two ends. The V gene's germline CDR1 is LNHNV and CDR2 YYDKDF (reference sequence). This CDR3 has 15 residues. In DNA form, the CDR3 reads TGTGCCACCAGCAGAGATCTTGAGGGCAACTATGGCTACACCTTC. It is translated as CATSRDLEGNYGYTF. The full variable domain, with the rest looked up from reference TRBV15 and TRBJ1-2, is DAMVIQNPRYQVTQFGKPVTLSCSQTLNHNVMYWYQQKSSQAPKLLFHYYDKDFNNEADTPDNFQSRRPNTSFCFLDIRSPGLGDTAMYLCATSRDLEGNYGYTFGSGTRLTVV.

This clonotype was detected many times. This chain joins TRBV24-1 and TRBJ2-7, with no clear D. The V gene's germline CDR1 is KGHDR and CDR2 SFDVKD. V was cut by 4 bases and J by 1 base, with 7 bases left in between. The length of the CDR3 is 13 residues. Here the CDR3 reads CATSEGISYEQYF. CDR3 coding DNA: TGTGCCACCAGTGAAGGAATTTCCTACGAGCAGTACTTC.

This clonotype was recorded at least ten times. The chain employs TRBV20-1 and TRBJ2-7, with 10 bases identical to TRBD2. The CDR3 runs 13 residues. Germline CDR1 and CDR2: DFQATT and SNEGSKA (reference sequence). V trimming: 6 bases; J trimming: 7 bases; junction bases outside the gene matches: 9. CDR3 sequence reads: CSAFGLAVKEQYF. CDR3 DNA: TGCAGTGCCTTCGGACTAGCGGTAAAAGAGCAGTACTTC.

In this sample, this clonotype turned up many times. Written as DNA, the CDR3 is TGCAGCGTTCGCGGCAGGATTGGCGCAGATACGCAGTATTTT. Its protein product is CSVRGRIGADTQYF. This chain joins TRBV29-1 and TRBJ2-3; D gene ambiguous. Between the trimmed V and J ends, which lost 5 bases and 4 bases, there was a span of 16 bases. The germline gives CDR1 SQVTM, CDR2 ANQGSEA. This CDR3 is 14 amino acids long.

This clonotype was seen repeatedly, ten times or more. V is TRBV12-3 or TRBV12-4 and J is TRBJ1-2, with D possibly being TRBD1 (6 bases). V shed 5 bases and J shed 2 bases, with 15 bases lying between them. The CDR3 sequence is 15 residues long. This chain's CDR3 is CASSPQGEANYGYTF. The CDR3 coding sequence is TGTGCCAGCAGTCCACAGGGAGAGGCCAACTATGGCTACACCTTC.

This clonotype has a count of ten or more. Here the CDR3 DNA reads TGCAGCGTTGGAGAGGACCGCCGCATGATGGGCCAGCATTTT. It yields the protein CSVGEDRRMMGQHF. This chain uses TRBV29-1 with TRBJ1-5; D is undetermined. The V and J ends lost 4 bases and 12 bases respectively, with 22 bases between them. Germline loops: CDR1 SQVTM, CDR2 ANQGSEA. There are 14 residues in the CDR3.

There are many counts of this clonotype. The genes are TRBV11-2 and TRBJ1-1; D ambiguous. CDR3 length: 11 residues. In germline, CDR1 is SGHAT, CDR2 FQNNGV. Deletions cut 5 bases from V and 8 bases from J, with 9 bases between. CDR3 nucleotides: TGTGCCAGCAGCATCGCGACCGAAGCTTTCTTT. It codes for CASSIATEAFF.

This clonotype has more than one count but fewer than ten. The chain employs TRBV19 and TRBJ2-5, with TRBD2 matching over 12 bases. The V segment lost 1 base and the J segment 2 bases; nucleotides outside the gene matches: 11. CDR1 is LNHDA and CDR2 is SQIVND in the germline V gene (reference sequence). The CDR3 consists of 19 residues. The DNA for the CDR3 is TGTGCCAGTAGTATAGGAGGACTAGCGGGATTACCCTTTCAAGAGACCCAGTACTTC. Protein product: CASSIGGLAGLPFQETQYF.

This clonotype was observed at least ten times. V usage is TRBV7-8 and J usage is TRBJ2-3; 11 nucleotides agree with TRBD2. Trimming removed 5 bases from V and 2 bases from J; junction bases left unmatched: 9. This CDR3 region has 17 residues. Per germline, CDR1 SGHVS and CDR2 FQNEAQ. CDR3 sequence reads: CASSPSSGGTYTDTQYF. The CDR3 DNA reads as TGTGCCAGCAGCCCCTCTAGCGGGGGGACTTACACAGATACGCAGTATTTT.

This clonotype was recorded many times. This chain joins TRBV15 and TRBJ2-2; D is perhaps TRBD1 (5 bases). Between the trimmed V and J ends, which lost 2 bases and 6 bases, there was a span of 16 bases. The CDR3 spans 16 residues. Germline lookup yields CDR1 LNHNV and CDR2 YYDKDF (reference sequence). The CDR3: CATSRYSRASPGELFF. DNA for the CDR3: TGTGCCACCAGCAGATACTCCAGGGCTTCCCCCGGGGAGCTGTTTTTT.

This clonotype was seen at least ten times. The chain links TRBV19 to TRBJ1-5; 10 positions agree with TRBD1. The CDR3 covers 16 residues. The V gene end was trimmed by 7 bases and the J gene end by 3 bases; junction bases not matched to a gene: 9. The V gene's germline CDR1 is LNHDA and CDR2 SQIVND (reference sequence). This CDR3 reads CASNPGTGVINQPQHF. The CDR3 bases are TGTGCCAGTAATCCCGGGACAGGGGTCATCAATCAGCCCCAGCATTTT.

As for this clonotype: This may come from a read error, since a much larger clone is one base off. V and J are TRBV20-1 and TRBJ1-2, with 8 positions matching TRBD1. The CDR3 loop spans 13 amino acids. V lost 2 bases to trimming and J lost 10 bases; unmatched junction nucleotides: 9. Germline CDR1 and CDR2: DFQATT and SNEGSKA (reference sequence). CDR3 protein: CSARLKTGDDYTF. The CDR3 nucleotides are TGCAGTGCTAGATTAAAGACAGGGGACGACTACACCTTC.

There are many counts of this clonotype. This chain connects TRBV12-3 or TRBV12-4 to TRBJ2-1; a weak D match, TRBD2 (6 bases). V was shortened by 4 bases and J by 3 bases, with 13 bases between the two germline ends. The CDR3 length is 15 residues. CDR3 sequence reads: CASSSTGTYYNEQFF. In DNA form, the CDR3 reads TGTGCCAGCAGTTCAACCGGGACTTACTACAATGAGCAGTTCTTC.